Shown below are 18 T cell receptor beta chains from a single sample sequenced in a study of blood T cell repertoires in COVID-19. Clones were sequenced by immunoSEQ multiplex PCR, and TCRdb holds only the in-frame ones, with some missing. Of fewer than 200,000 clones in the sample, approximately 85% were seen once. The sequenced material came from peripheral blood. Receptors were obtained from a woman in her sixties with COVID-19, enrolled during active disease.

The gene calls are TRBV5-8 and TRBJ1-5, with 10 bases identical to TRBD1. This CDR3 contains 15 residues. CDR1 SGHTS and CDR2 YDEGEE come from the germline V gene. V dropped 6 bases and J dropped 7; count of bases not matched to a gene: 10. The CDR3 DNA follows: TGTGCCAGCATCGCGGGGACAGGGGTCTCCCAGCCCCAGCATTTT. It is translated as CASIAGTGVSQPQHF.

This sequence joins TRBV5-5 and TRBJ1-3, with unresolved D. Between the trimmed V and J ends, which lost 0 bases and 0 bases, there was a span of 10 bases. Germline-derived CDR1 and CDR2 are SGHKS and YYEKEE (reference sequence). The CDR3 extends over 16 amino acids. The CDR3 nucleotides are TGTGCCAGCAGCTTGGGGCGGATGAGCTCTGGAAACACCATATATTTT. This gives the protein CASSLGRMSSGNTIYF.

The V gene is TRBV11-3, the J gene TRBJ1-1, with D perhaps TRBD1 (5 bases). Per germline, CDR1 SGHNT and CDR2 YENEEA. V lost 5 bases and J 6 bases, leaving 19 bases between the germline ends. CDR3 length: 15 amino acids. Here the CDR3 reads CASSAHQTGHPEAFF. The CDR3 DNA reads TGTGCCAGCAGCGCCCACCAAACAGGACATCCTGAAGCTTTCTTT.

The chain combines TRBV19 with TRBJ1-3, with D hard to call. CDR3 length equals 15 residues. CDR1 is LNHDA, CDR2 SQIVND, per germline (reference sequence). The V end lost 4 bases, the J end lost 0 bases, and 10 bases lay between the germline ends. In nucleotides, the CDR3 is TGTGCCAGTAGTACGACACGGGACTCTGGAAACACCATATATTTT. This encodes CASSTTRDSGNTIYF.

V and J are TRBV7-9 and TRBJ2-7; TRBD1 matches 7 bases. The CDR3 is 14 residues long. Germline trimming cut 7 bases from V and 0 bases from J; bases unmatched to any gene: 6. The germline V gene encodes CDR1 SEHNR and CDR2 FQNEAQ (reference sequence). The CDR3 nucleotides are TGTGCCAGCACGGGAACAGGGGACTCCTACGAGCAGTACTTC. Translated: CASTGTGDSYEQYF.

The chain has TRBV6-5 and TRBJ1-2; 7 bases fit TRBD1. Trimming took 4 bases from V and 3 from J; bases not matched to a gene: 5. The V gene's germline CDR1 is MNHEY and CDR2 SVGAGI. The CDR3 consists of 14 residues. CDR3 in DNA: TGTGCCAGCAGTTTGGGGACAGCCGACTATGGCTACACCTTC. This encodes CASSLGTADYGYTF.

The V and J genes are TRBV11-2 and TRBJ2-7, with 10 bases lining up with TRBD2. Per the germline V gene, CDR1 is SGHAT and CDR2 is FQNNGV. The length of the CDR3 is 16 residues. V shed 2 bases and J 4 bases; nucleotides not matched to a gene: 8. The chain's CDR3 is CASSLNPTSGVYEQYF. In DNA, the CDR3 is TGTGCCAGCAGCTTAAACCCTACTAGCGGGGTATACGAGCAGTACTTC.

This chain links TRBV2 with TRBJ2-2, with a possible D match to TRBD2 (5 bases). V lost 6 bases to trimming and J lost 8 bases, with 16 bases between them. CDR1 and CDR2 (germline): SNHLY, FYNNEI. The CDR3 consists of 14 residues. This CDR3 reads CASSLRGRVGELFF. The CDR3, as DNA: TGTGCCAGCAGCCTTCGTGGGCGGGTGGGGGAGCTGTTTTTT. The whole variable domain, filled in from reference TRBV2 and TRBJ2-2, reads EPEVTQTPSHQVTQMGQEVILRCVPISNHLYFYWYRQILGQKVEFLVSFYNNEISEKSEIFDDQFSVERPDGSNFTLKIRSTKLEDSAMYFCASSLRGRVGELFFGEGSRLTVL.

This chain joins TRBV4-2 and TRBJ1-2; 8 positions agree with TRBD1. J was trimmed by 8 bases and V by 1 base; bases with no gene match: 12. The CDR3 spans 16 residues. Germline V lookup: CDR1 LGHNA, CDR2 YNFKEQ. In nucleotides, the CDR3 is TGTGCCAGCAGCCAAGTTGAGGGCAGGGGGCAGTACGGCTACACCTTC. This translates into CASSQVEGRGQYGYTF.

The rearrangement uses TRBV7-3 and TRBJ2-2; TRBD2 aligns across 7 bases. The CDR3 is made up of 16 amino acids. With 0 bases clipped from V and 1 base from J, the junction kept 2 bases outside the gene matches. Looked up from germline, CDR1 is SGHTA and CDR2 is FQGTGA. The CDR3 here is CASSLTLAVNTGELFF. In DNA form, the CDR3 reads TGTGCCAGCAGCTTAACTCTAGCGGTGAACACCGGGGAGCTGTTTTTT. Supplemented by reference TRBV7-3 and TRBJ2-2, the full variable domain reads GAGVSQTPSNKVTEKGKYVELRCDPISGHTALYWYRQSLGQGPEFLIYFQGTGAADDSGLPNDRFFAVRPEGSVSTLKIQRTERGDSAVYLCASSLTLAVNTGELFFGEGSRLTVL.

The chain couples TRBV19 to TRBJ1-2, with D perhaps matching TRBD1 (5 bases). The CDR3 is 14 residues long. Germline V gene data show CDR1 as LNHDA and CDR2 as SQIVND (reference sequence). Deletions cut 0 bases from V and 10 bases from J, with 15 bases between. CDR3 nucleotides: TGTGCCAGTAGTATAGAGACGGAGACAGATGACTACACCTTC. It encodes CASSIETETDDYTF.

This clone was detected only a few times. This chain uses TRBV18 with TRBJ2-7; 10 positions match TRBD2. Per germline, CDR1 KGHSH and CDR2 LQKENI. CDR3 length: 15 residues. The trim removed 1 base at V and 0 bases at J, leaving 0 bases unmatched. CDR3 DNA sequence: TGTGCCAGCTCACCACGGACTAGCGGCTCCTACGAGCAGTACTTC. Protein: CASSPRTSGSYEQYF.

This clone was detected only a few times. The J gene is TRBJ1-6, the V gene TRBV5-1; D might be TRBD1 (5 bases). This CDR3 contains 16 residues. V was cut by 0 bases and J by 7 bases, with 14 bases left in between. CDR1 and CDR2 (germline): SGHRS, YFSETQ. The DNA for the CDR3 is TGCGCCAGCAGCTTGGAGGCTTCGGGGGGGAATTCACCCCTCCACTTT. It translates to CASSLEASGGNSPLHF. Complete variable domain (other parts from reference TRBV5-1 and TRBJ1-6): KAGVTQTPRYLIKTRGQQVTLSCSPISGHRSVSWYQQTPGQGLQFLFEYFSETQRNKGNFPGRFSGRQFSNSRSEMNVSTLELGDSALYLCASSLEASGGNSPLHFGNGTRLTVT.

This clone came up once. V is TRBV6-6 and J is TRBJ2-5; D is unresolved. Trimming cost V 8 bases and J 3 bases, with 10 bases left between them. The CDR3 covers 12 residues. CDR1 is MNHNY, CDR2 SVGAGI, per germline (reference sequence). In DNA, the CDR3 is TGTGCCAGCTCGCTCAGTGAAGAGACCCAGTACTTC. Translation gives CASSLSEETQYF.

This rearrangement joins TRBV5-1 to TRBJ1-5, with a weak D call TRBD1 (5 bases). Trimming removed 0 bases from V and 7 bases from J, with 14 bases in between. The CDR3 loop spans 15 amino acids. Germline V gene data show CDR1 as SGHRS and CDR2 as YFSETQ. The CDR3 protein is CASSLEAGSEQPQHF. In DNA, the CDR3 is TGCGCCAGCAGCTTGGAGGCAGGGTCGGAGCAGCCCCAGCATTTT.

The chain carries TRBV30 and TRBJ1-3, with 10 positions matching TRBD1. V gave up 1 base and J gave up 5 bases; unmatched junction bases: 2. This CDR3 has 14 amino acids. In germline, CDR1 is GTSNPN, CDR2 SVGIG (reference sequence). The CDR3 DNA reads as TGTGCCTGGAGTGGGGGACAGGGGCGAAACACCATATATTTT. Translated, it gives CAWSGGQGRNTIYF.

V is TRBV7-9 and J is TRBJ2-3; D remains ambiguous. CDR3 length equals 13 residues. Per germline, CDR1 SEHNR and CDR2 FQNEAQ (reference sequence). V was shortened by 5 bases and J by 2 bases, with 8 bases between the two germline ends. The CDR3 region is CASSLSVTDTQYF. The CDR3 DNA sequence: TGTGCCAGCAGCCTATCCGTCACAGATACGCAGTATTTT.

The V call is TRBV7-3, the J call TRBJ2-2; D gene ambiguous. The CDR3 is 14 residues long. V was shortened by 1 base and J by 3 bases, with 6 bases between the two germline ends. Looked up from germline, CDR1 is SGHTA and CDR2 is FQGTGA. The CDR3 DNA follows: TGTGCCAGCAGCTTAAGCAGTGACACCGGGGAGCTGTTTTTT. As protein: CASSLSSDTGELFF. The full variable domain, completed using reference TRBV7-3 and TRBJ2-2, is GAGVSQTPSNKVTEKGKYVELRCDPISGHTALYWYRQSLGQGPEFLIYFQGTGAADDSGLPNDRFFAVRPEGSVSTLKIQRTERGDSAVYLCASSLSSDTGELFFGEGSRLTVL.